This T cell receptor (beta chain) was captured in a study of CD8 T cells in ankylosing spondylitis. TCRdb re-analysed the 5' RACE reads in MiXCR, keeping a single row per CDR3 protein. The sample shows about 700,000 distinct CDR3 sequences, around 20% of them seen only once. Study results and limitations: A number of the motif variants had already been described in reactive arthritis synovial fluid and blood. Apparently characteristic of ankylosing spondylitis blood was a TCR beta motif (roughly eight highly homologous variants).

This clonotype was observed a handful of times. Its antigen is still unknown. The sequenced sample was blood, either unsorted or a sorted T cell fraction (not recorded which). The receptor was derived from a male donor with ankylosing spondylitis.

The CDR3 region is CASSSAGWSEQYF. CDR3 sequence (DNA): TGTGCCAGCAGTTCAGCGGGATGGAGCGAGCAGTACTTC. This chain connects TRBV6-5 to TRBJ2-7, with 7 bases fitting TRBD2. This CDR3 comprises 13 residues. Germline V lookup: CDR1 MNHEY, CDR2 SVGAGI. The V segment lost 4 bases and the J segment 6 bases; nucleotides outside the gene matches: 6.